Included here is one T cell receptor beta chain sequence, with context. Here immunoSEQ multiplex PCR was the method, and the copy in TCRdb shows in-frame clones only, minus some. The sample yields some 240,000 clones, 75% to 90% seen once. This record belongs to a study of blood T cell repertoires in COVID-19. CDR3 length: 15 residues. Germline CDR1 is SGHNT and CDR2 is YYREEE (reference sequence). Trimming cost V 0 bases and J 0 bases; bases outside gene matches: 2. The chain is built from TRBV5-4 and TRBJ2-7, with 8 bases that match TRBD1. This sequence was found in a woman aged 55-70 years with active or convalescent COVID-19. The specimen sequenced was peripheral blood. The DNA of the CDR3 is TGTGCCAGCAGCTTGGGAACAGGGGGCTCCTACGAGCAGTACTTC. Protein: CASSLGTGGSYEQYF.